The rows below give T cell receptor beta chains drawn from one sample of a study of radiotherapy plus CTLA-4 blockade in lung cancer. This table comes from immunoSEQ multiplex PCR, and its TCRdb copy is limited to in-frame clones, with some not included. The table lists 30,000 to 35,000 clones, around 70% of them singletons. The specimen was peripheral blood, collected from a patient treated with radiotherapy plus ipilimumab. These receptors all come from a human donor with non-small cell lung cancer who had stable disease on radiotherapy plus ipilimumab. The CDR3 runs from the conserved cysteine through the conserved F or W. A D gene is named only where the DNA matches it firmly. The size of a clone is reported for some rows only, either as once, few or many, or as a class for expanded clones.

j_call d_call clone_size v_call cdr3_nt cdr3_aa
TRBJ2-7 NA few TRBV19 TGTGCCAGTTCAGCCAGGGGGGCAGGGCAGTACTTC CASSARGAGQYF
TRBJ1-5 NA NA TRBV5-1 TGCGCCAGCAGCTTGGAGGGGCGGAATCAGCCCCAGCATTTT CASSLEGRNQPQHF
TRBJ2-7 NA NA TRBV4-3 TGCGCCAGCAGCCAATCAGTAACATCCTACGAGCAGTACTTC CASSQSVTSYEQYF
TRBJ2-3 NA NA TRBV7-3 TGTGCCAGCAGCTTAGCGGCCCCGGGAGATACGCAGTATTTT CASSLAAPGDTQYF
TRBJ2-3 NA NA TRBV13 TGTGCCAGCAGCTTAGGCCGGGGCACAGATACGCAGTATTTT CASSLGRGTDTQYF
TRBJ2-1 TRBD2 NA TRBV23-1 TGCGCCAGCACGCGGGAGGGCGAAAGCAATGAGCAGTTCTTC CASTREGESNEQFF
TRBJ2-3 NA once TRBV23-1 TGCGCCAGCAGTCAATCGGGTCCAGGGAGCACAGATACGCAGTATTTT CASSQSGPGSTDTQYF
TRBJ2-7 NA NA TRBV6-6 TGTGCCAGCAAGAGGAGCGGGTTATACGAGCAGTACTTC CASKRSGLYEQYF
TRBJ2-1 TRBD2 few TRBV19 TGTGCCAGTAGTATAGCCCTAGCGGGAGACGAGCAGTTCTTC CASSIALAGDEQFF
TRBJ1-1 NA NA TRBV5-1 TGCGCCAGCAGCTTGATAGCAGGGTGGAACACTGAAGCTTTCTTT CASSLIAGWNTEAFF
TRBJ2-1 NA NA TRBV5-5 TGTGCCAGCAGCCCAAGGCATAGCTCCTACAATGAGCAGTTCTTC CASSPRHSSYNEQFF
TRBJ2-1 TRBD2 few TRBV7-9 TGTGCCAGCCGGTGGGCGGGAGGCAATGAGCAGTTCTTC CASRWAGGNEQFF
TRBJ1-5 NA NA TRBV6-5 TGTGCCAGCGGACAGCCCAATCAGCCCCAGCATTTT CASGQPNQPQHF
TRBJ1-2 TRBD1 NA TRBV11-2 TGTGCCAGCAGCGACAGGGAGGAGGGTGGCTACACCTTC CASSDREEGGYTF
TRBJ2-2 TRBD1 NA TRBV5-1 TGCGCCAGCAGCTCAGGACAGGGAAGTACCGGGGAGCTGTTTTTT CASSSGQGSTGELFF
TRBJ1-2 NA NA TRBV19 TGTGCCAGTATCCCCCAAACAGGCTTTAACTATGGCTACACCTTC CASIPQTGFNYGYTF
TRBJ2-5 TRBD2 few TRBV4-1 TGCGCCAGCAGCCAAGATCGCGGGGGAGGAGGGGAGACCCAGTACTTC CASSQDRGGGGETQYF
TRBJ2-7 TRBD1 NA TRBV5-4 TGTGGAACAAGCCCAGGGGACAGGGGCTACGAGCAGTACTTC CGTSPGDRGYEQYF
TRBJ1-2 NA NA TRBV7-2 TGTGCCAGCAGCTTAGGGGCCCTCCGACAGCACACCTTC CASSLGALRQHTF
TRBJ2-7 NA NA TRBV5-1 TGCGCCAGCAGCTTGTCTCCCCTCTCCTACGAGCAGTACTTC CASSLSPLSYEQYF
TRBJ2-5 NA NA TRBV2 TGTGCCAGCAGTGGGGTCAGGGGGGACGAGACCCAGTACTTC CASSGVRGDETQYF
TRBJ2-7 NA NA TRBV6-4 TGTGCCAGCAGTGGCCCAAGGGGGGCGATGGCTTCCTACGAGCAGTACTTC CASSGPRGAMASYEQYF
TRBJ1-5 NA NA TRBV4-1 TGCGCCAGCAGCCAAGATGGACTTAGGACAGCAGCGGGCAATCAGCCCCAGCATTTT CASSQDGLRTAAGNQPQHF
TRBJ1-4 NA few TRBV19 TGTGCCAGTAGTACCGGGCCACTCCGCAGGAAGGAAAAACTGTTTTTT CASSTGPLRRKEKLFF
TRBJ2-7 TRBD2 few TRBV7-2 TGTGCCAGCAGCTTAGGGAGGTGGGGACTAGCGGGGTATGTGTACGAGCAGTACTTC CASSLGRWGLAGYVYEQYF
TRBJ1-1 TRBD1 NA TRBV5-1 TGCGCCAGCAGCTTGGAGGGGACAGGGGGCACTGAAGCTTTCTTT CASSLEGTGGTEAFF
TRBJ1-2 NA NA TRBV28 TGTGCCAGCAGTCCCGGTGGTCCCCATGGGTATGGCTACACCTTC CASSPGGPHGYGYTF
TRBJ1-4 TRBD1 NA TRBV9 TGTGCCAGCAGCGCGGGGGACAGCCTTGCAACTAATGAAAAACTGTTTTTT CASSAGDSLATNEKLFF